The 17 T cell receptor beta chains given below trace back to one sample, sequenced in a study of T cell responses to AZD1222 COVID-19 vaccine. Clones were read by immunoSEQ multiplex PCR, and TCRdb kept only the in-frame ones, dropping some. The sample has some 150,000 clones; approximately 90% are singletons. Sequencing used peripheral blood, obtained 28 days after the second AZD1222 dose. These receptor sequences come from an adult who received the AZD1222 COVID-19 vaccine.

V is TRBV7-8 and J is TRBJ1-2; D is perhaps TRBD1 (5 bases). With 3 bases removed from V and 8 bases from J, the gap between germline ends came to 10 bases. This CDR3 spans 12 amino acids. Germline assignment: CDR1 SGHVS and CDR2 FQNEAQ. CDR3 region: CASSLRGSGYTF. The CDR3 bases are TGTGCCAGCAGCTTGAGGGGTAGCGGCTACACCTTC.

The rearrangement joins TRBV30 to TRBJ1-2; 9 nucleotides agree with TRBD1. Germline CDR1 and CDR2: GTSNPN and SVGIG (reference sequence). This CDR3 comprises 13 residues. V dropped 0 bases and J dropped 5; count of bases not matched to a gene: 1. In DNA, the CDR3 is TGTGCCTGGAGTGTAGGGACAGGGTATGGCTACACCTTC. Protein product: CAWSVGTGYGYTF.

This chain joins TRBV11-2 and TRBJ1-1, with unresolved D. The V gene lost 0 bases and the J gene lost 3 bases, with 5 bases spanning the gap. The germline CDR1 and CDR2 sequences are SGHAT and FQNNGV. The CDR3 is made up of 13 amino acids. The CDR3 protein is CASSLDLDTEAFF. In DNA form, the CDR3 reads TGTGCCAGCAGCTTAGACCTTGACACTGAAGCTTTCTTT.

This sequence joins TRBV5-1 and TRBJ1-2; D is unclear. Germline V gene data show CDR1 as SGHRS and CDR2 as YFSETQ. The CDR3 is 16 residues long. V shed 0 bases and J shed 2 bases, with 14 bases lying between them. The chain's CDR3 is CASSLDGDRPNYGYTF. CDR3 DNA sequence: TGCGCCAGCAGCTTGGACGGGGATCGGCCCAACTATGGCTACACCTTC.

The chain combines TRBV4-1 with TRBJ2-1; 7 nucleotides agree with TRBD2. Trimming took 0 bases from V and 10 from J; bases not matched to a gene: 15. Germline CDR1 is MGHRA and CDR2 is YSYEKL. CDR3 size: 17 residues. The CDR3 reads CASSQEGQATSSGEQFF. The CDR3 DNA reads TGCGCCAGCAGCCAAGAGGGGCAAGCGACTAGCTCAGGAGAGCAGTTCTTC.

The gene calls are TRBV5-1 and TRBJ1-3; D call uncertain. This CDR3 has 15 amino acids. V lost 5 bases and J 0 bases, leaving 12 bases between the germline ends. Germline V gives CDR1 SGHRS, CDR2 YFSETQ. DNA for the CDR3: TGCGCCAGCAGACGGGAGTTGGGCTCTGGAAACACCATATATTTT. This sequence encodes CASRRELGSGNTIYF.

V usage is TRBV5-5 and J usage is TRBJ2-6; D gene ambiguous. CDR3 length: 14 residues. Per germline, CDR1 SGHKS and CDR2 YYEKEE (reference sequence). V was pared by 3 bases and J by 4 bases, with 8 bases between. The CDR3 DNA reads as TGTGCCAGCAGCTCGGGCACCGGGGCCAACGTCCTGACTTTC. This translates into CASSSGTGANVLTF.

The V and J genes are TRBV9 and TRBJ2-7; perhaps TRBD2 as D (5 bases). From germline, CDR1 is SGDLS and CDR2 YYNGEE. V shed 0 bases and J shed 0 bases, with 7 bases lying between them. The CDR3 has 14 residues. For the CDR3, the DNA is TGTGCCAGCAGCGTAGTAGGGAGCTCCTACGAGCAGTACTTC. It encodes CASSVVGSSYEQYF. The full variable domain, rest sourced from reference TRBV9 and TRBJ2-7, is DSGVTQTPKHLITATGQRVTLRCSPRSGDLSVYWYQQSLDQGLQFLIQYYNGEERAKGNILERFSAQQFPDLHSELNLSSLELGDSALYFCASSVVGSSYEQYFGPGTRLTVT.

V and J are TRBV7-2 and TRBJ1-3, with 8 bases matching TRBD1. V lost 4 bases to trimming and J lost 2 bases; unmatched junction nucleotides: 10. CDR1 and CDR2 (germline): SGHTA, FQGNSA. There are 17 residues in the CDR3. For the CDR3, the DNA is TGTGCCAGCAGCTCTAGGTCATCGGACAGGGCTGGAAACACCATATATTTT. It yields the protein CASSSRSSDRAGNTIYF.

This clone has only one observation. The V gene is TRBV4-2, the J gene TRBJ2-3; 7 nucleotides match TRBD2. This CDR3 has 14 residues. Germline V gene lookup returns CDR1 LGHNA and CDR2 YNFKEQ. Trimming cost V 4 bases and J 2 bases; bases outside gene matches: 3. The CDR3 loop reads CASSRGGFTDTQYF. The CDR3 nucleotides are TGTGCCAGCAGCCGGGGGGGGTTCACAGATACGCAGTATTTT.

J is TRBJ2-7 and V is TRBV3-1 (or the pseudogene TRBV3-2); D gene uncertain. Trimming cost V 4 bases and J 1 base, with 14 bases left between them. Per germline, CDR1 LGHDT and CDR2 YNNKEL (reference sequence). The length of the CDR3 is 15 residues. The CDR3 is CASSPQASASYEQYF. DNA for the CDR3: TGTGCCAGCAGCCCCCAGGCCTCCGCATCCTACGAGCAGTACTTC.

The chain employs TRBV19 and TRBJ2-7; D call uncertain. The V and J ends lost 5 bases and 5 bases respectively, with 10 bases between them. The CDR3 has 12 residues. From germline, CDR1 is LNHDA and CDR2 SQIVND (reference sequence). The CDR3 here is CASSDRFHEQYF. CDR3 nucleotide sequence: TGTGCCAGTAGTGATCGGTTCCACGAGCAGTACTTC.

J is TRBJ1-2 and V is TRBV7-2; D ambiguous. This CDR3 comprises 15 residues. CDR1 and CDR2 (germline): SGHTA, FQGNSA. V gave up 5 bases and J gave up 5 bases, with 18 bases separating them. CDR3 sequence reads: CASSEGALRVYGYTF. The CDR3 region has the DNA TGTGCCAGCAGCGAAGGAGCGCTACGTGTGTATGGCTACACCTTC.

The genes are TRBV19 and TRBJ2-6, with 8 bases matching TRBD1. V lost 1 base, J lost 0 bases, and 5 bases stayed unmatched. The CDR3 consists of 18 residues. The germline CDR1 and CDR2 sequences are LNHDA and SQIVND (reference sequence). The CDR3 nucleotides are TGTGCCAGTAGTATAGGGGACAGGTCACTCTCTGGGGCCAACGTCCTGACTTTC. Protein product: CASSIGDRSLSGANVLTF.

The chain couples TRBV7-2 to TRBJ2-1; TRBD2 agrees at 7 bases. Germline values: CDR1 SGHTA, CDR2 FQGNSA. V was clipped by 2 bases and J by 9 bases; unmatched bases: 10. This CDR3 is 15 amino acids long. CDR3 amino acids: CASSLYVGGPLEQFF. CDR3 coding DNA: TGTGCCAGCAGCTTATACGTGGGAGGGCCGCTTGAGCAGTTCTTC.

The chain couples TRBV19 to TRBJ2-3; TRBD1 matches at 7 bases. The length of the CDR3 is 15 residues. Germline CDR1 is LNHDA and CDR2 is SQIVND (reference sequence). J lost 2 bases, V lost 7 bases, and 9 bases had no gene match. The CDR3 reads CASTWDSYNTDTQYF. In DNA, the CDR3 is TGTGCCAGTACCTGGGACAGCTATAACACAGATACGCAGTATTTT.

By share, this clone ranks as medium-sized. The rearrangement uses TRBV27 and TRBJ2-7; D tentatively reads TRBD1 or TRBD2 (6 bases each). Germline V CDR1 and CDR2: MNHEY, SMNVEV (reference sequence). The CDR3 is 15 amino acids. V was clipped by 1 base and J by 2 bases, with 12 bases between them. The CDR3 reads CASSLFGGGTYEQYF. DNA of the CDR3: TGTGCCAGCAGTTTATTCGGAGGGGGGACCTACGAGCAGTACTTC.